These 15 T cell receptor beta chains were sequenced from one sample in a study of blood T cell repertoires in COVID-19. Some clones are missing from TCRdb's copy, which holds only in-frame ones; the method was immunoSEQ multiplex PCR. The table has approximately 150,000 clones, 65% to 85% seen once. Input material: PBMCs or T cells enriched from blood (not recorded which). These receptors were obtained from a middle-aged woman with acute COVID-19.

The count of this clone is one. CDR3 sequence reads: CASSVYGASSSMGYTF. DNA for the CDR3: TGTGCCAGCAGCGTCTATGGGGCATCGTCGAGTATGGGCTACACCTTC. The chain has TRBV9 and TRBJ1-2; possible D gene TRBD1, 5 bases. V lost 2 bases and J 8 bases, leaving 22 bases between the germline ends. This CDR3 region has 16 residues. Germline V gene lookup returns CDR1 SGDLS and CDR2 YYNGEE.

The V call is TRBV2, the J call TRBJ2-7; 13 bases match TRBD2. J lost 10 bases, V lost 6 bases, and 12 bases had no gene match. The CDR3 has 15 residues. Germline loops: CDR1 SNHLY, CDR2 FYNNEI. In nucleotides, the CDR3 is TGTGCCAGCAGGCCAGGGACTAGCGGGATATGGTATCAGTACTTC. Translating gives CASRPGTSGIWYQYF.

The rearrangement uses TRBV5-1 and TRBJ1-6; 9 bases align to TRBD1. V dropped 0 bases and J dropped 10; count of bases not matched to a gene: 5. The length of the CDR3 is 15 residues. Germline V lookup: CDR1 SGHRS, CDR2 YFSETQ. In nucleotides, the CDR3 is TGCGCCAGCAGCTTGGATGGGACAGGGAGGTCACCCCTCCACTTT. This codes for CASSLDGTGRSPLHF.

This clone was counted a few times. The V and J genes are TRBV7-3 and TRBJ2-7; TRBD1 agrees at 8 bases. Germline assignment: CDR1 SGHTA and CDR2 FQGTGA. The CDR3 length is 13 residues. J lost 6 bases, V lost 2 bases, and 3 bases had no gene match. CDR3 loop: CASSLGTGGEQYF. In DNA form, the CDR3 reads TGTGCCAGCAGCTTAGGTACAGGGGGCGAGCAGTACTTC.

J is TRBJ1-1 and V is TRBV18; TRBD1 agrees at 9 bases. Germline values: CDR1 KGHSH, CDR2 LQKENI. The CDR3 runs 14 residues. Germline trimming cut 2 bases from V and 3 bases from J; bases unmatched to any gene: 1. In DNA form, the CDR3 reads TGTGCCAGCTCACCATGGACAGGGGACACTGAAGCTTTCTTT. This gives the protein CASSPWTGDTEAFF. The full variable domain, with the rest looked up from reference TRBV18 and TRBJ1-1, is NAGVMQNPRHLVRRRGQEARLRCSPMKGHSHVYWYRQLPEEGLKFMVYLQKENIIDESGMPKERFSAEFPKEGPSILRIQQVVRGDSAAYFCASSPWTGDTEAFFGQGTRLTVV.

This sequence joins TRBV7-8 and TRBJ2-3, with 8 positions matching TRBD1. The germline gives CDR1 SGHVS, CDR2 FQNEAQ. The CDR3 has 17 residues. V gave up 5 bases and J gave up 5 bases; unmatched junction bases: 15. The CDR3 bases are TGTGCCAGCAGCCCTACACCAGGGGGCAGGTTTGTAGATACGCAGTATTTT. This encodes CASSPTPGGRFVDTQYF.

The V gene is TRBV7-8, the J gene TRBJ2-3; D possibly corresponds to TRBD2 (5 bases). Trimming took 1 base from V and 2 from J, leaving 13 bases between them. Germline loops: CDR1 SGHVS, CDR2 FQNEAQ. The CDR3 runs to 16 residues. CDR3 sequence reads: CASSLVEGRVTDTQYF. DNA for the CDR3: TGTGCCAGCAGCTTAGTTGAAGGGCGGGTCACAGATACGCAGTATTTT.

The J gene is TRBJ1-2, the V gene TRBV7-8; a possible D gene is TRBD1 (6 bases). CDR1 and CDR2 from the germline V gene are SGHVS and FQNEAQ. CDR3 length equals 14 residues. The ends were cut back, 4 bases at V and 4 bases at J, with 13 bases in the middle. The CDR3 DNA follows: TGTGCCAGCAGCTCCACTCGGGGGGCCTATGGCTACACCTTC. It codes for CASSSTRGAYGYTF.

The chain has TRBV3-1 (or the pseudogene TRBV3-2) and TRBJ2-7; TRBD2 matches at 12 bases. Unmatched junction bases numbered 1, after V lost 5 bases and J lost 2 bases. The germline V gene has CDR1 LGHDT and CDR2 YNNKEL (reference sequence). The CDR3 spans 14 residues. CDR3 residues: CASSWTSGTYEQYF. The CDR3 DNA is TGTGCCAGCAGCTGGACTAGCGGGACCTACGAGCAGTACTTC.

The rearrangement joins TRBV30 to TRBJ2-7; D remains ambiguous. Germline V CDR1 and CDR2: GTSNPN, SVGIG (reference sequence). Deletions cut 1 base from V and 2 bases from J, with 9 bases between. The CDR3 is 13 amino acids. Here the CDR3 reads CAWSGNRAYEQYF. CDR3 coding DNA: TGTGCCTGGAGTGGAAACAGAGCCTACGAGCAGTACTTC.

The chain uses TRBV3-1 (or the pseudogene TRBV3-2) and TRBJ2-2; D uncertain. Trimming stripped 6 bases from V and 6 bases from J, with 11 bases between. This CDR3 spans 13 amino acids. Germline V lookup: CDR1 LGHDT, CDR2 YNNKEL (reference sequence). CDR3 loop: CASSSRLAGELFF. CDR3 DNA: TGTGCCAGCAGTTCCAGACTGGCCGGGGAGCTGTTTTTT.

The chain is built from TRBV15 and TRBJ1-5; D gene uncertain. The CDR3 consists of 15 residues. CDR1 is LNHNV, CDR2 YYDKDF, per germline (reference sequence). V lost 3 bases and J lost 6, with 15 bases in between. DNA for the CDR3: TGTGCCACCAGCAGGGAGGGAAGGGTTGGTCAGCCCCAGCATTTT. It codes for CATSREGRVGQPQHF.

The rearrangement uses TRBV5-4 and TRBJ2-3, with a weak D call TRBD2 (6 bases). The CDR3 contains 16 residues. Trimming pared 5 bases from V and 3 bases from J, leaving 19 bases between. In germline, CDR1 is SGHNT, CDR2 YYREEE (reference sequence). As DNA, the CDR3 is TGTGCCAGCAGTCGAGAAGGGTTACGGGGGACAGATACGCAGTATTTT. This codes for CASSREGLRGTDTQYF.

This clone appeared once. The genes are TRBV20-1 and TRBJ2-3, with TRBD2 identical over 7 bases. Germline assignment: CDR1 DFQATT and CDR2 SNEGSKA (reference sequence). This CDR3 comprises 15 residues. The junction had 10 bases not matched to a gene; V was cut back by 3 bases and J by 4 bases. CDR3 DNA sequence: TGCAGTGCTAGTAGCGCGAGCGGGATGTCAGATACGCAGTATTTT. Amino acid sequence: CSASSASGMSDTQYF.

V is TRBV2 and J is TRBJ2-2; D remains ambiguous. Looked up from germline, CDR1 is SNHLY and CDR2 is FYNNEI. Trimming removed 2 bases from V and 4 bases from J, with 5 bases in between. The CDR3 runs 13 residues. The CDR3, as DNA: TGTGCCAGCAGTGAAACGGTCACCGGGGAGCTGTTTTTT. The encoded protein is CASSETVTGELFF.